The 13 T cell receptor beta chains below were found in one sample sequenced in a study of blood T cell repertoires in COVID-19. Profiled with immunoSEQ multiplex PCR; TCRdb holds only in-frame clones, not every one. The table has around 70,000 clones, 75% to 85% seen once. Sequencing used peripheral blood. The receptors come from a human donor in a cohort sampled during active COVID-19.

The chain joins TRBV7-8 to TRBJ1-6, with a possible D match to TRBD1 (5 bases). CDR1 is SGHVS, CDR2 FQNEAQ, per germline. Trimming left V 1 base short and J 1 base short, with 8 bases between. The CDR3 consists of 16 residues. The DNA of the CDR3 is TGTGCCAGCAGCTTAGTGGCAGGGTCCTATAATTCACCCCTCCACTTT. It specifies CASSLVAGSYNSPLHF.

This rearrangement joins TRBV4-3 to TRBJ1-2, with D maybe TRBD1 (5 bases). CDR3 size: 16 residues. Trimming cost V 0 bases and J 1 base, with 12 bases left between them. Germline assignment: CDR1 LGHNA and CDR2 YSLEER. CDR3 nucleotide sequence: TGCGCCAGCAGCCAAGAGGCGGCGGGGGGTAACTATGGCTACACCTTC. Amino acids: CASSQEAAGGNYGYTF.

The chain has TRBV5-1 and TRBJ2-3; 11 nucleotides line up with TRBD2. The germline V gene encodes CDR1 SGHRS and CDR2 YFSETQ. The CDR3 totals 16 residues. The junction had 6 bases not matched to a gene; V was cut back by 1 base and J by 5 bases. Here the CDR3 DNA reads TGCGCCAGCAGCTTGTATAGCGGGAGGGCGGAAGATACGCAGTATTTT. Its protein is CASSLYSGRAEDTQYF.

A remark on this clone: This sample includes further DNA sequences coding for the same CDR3. The chain uses TRBV5-1 and TRBJ2-7; the match to TRBD1 covers 8 bases. The length of the CDR3 is 14 residues. With 0 bases clipped from V and 7 bases from J, the junction kept 6 bases outside the gene matches. In germline, CDR1 is SGHRS, CDR2 YFSETQ. CDR3 in DNA: TGCGCCAGCAGCTTGGGCCAGGGGGCCCGGGAGCAGTACTTC. This translates into CASSLGQGAREQYF.

The chain links TRBV19 to TRBJ2-1; 10 positions agree with TRBD2. This CDR3 is 16 amino acids long. The germline V gene encodes CDR1 LNHDA and CDR2 SQIVND (reference sequence). Germline trimming cut 3 bases from V and 2 bases from J; bases unmatched to any gene: 4. The CDR3 nucleotides read TGTGCCAGTAGTATTGTAGCGGGGGGCCCCTACAATGAGCAGTTCTTC. This gives the protein CASSIVAGGPYNEQFF. The whole variable domain, filled in from reference TRBV19 and TRBJ2-1, reads DGGITQSPKYLFRKEGQNVTLSCEQNLNHDAMYWYRQDPGQGLRLIYYSQIVNDFQKGDIAEGYSVSREKKESFPLTVTSAQKNPTAFYLCASSIVAGGPYNEQFFGPGTRLTVL.

This chain uses TRBV11-2 with TRBJ2-5; 7 bases line up with TRBD2. Per germline, CDR1 SGHAT and CDR2 FQNNGV. The CDR3 extends over 15 amino acids. The ends lost 4 bases at V and 4 bases at J; junction bases unmatched: 9. CDR3 in amino acids: CASSSPGLGVETQYF. The CDR3 nucleotides are TGTGCCAGCAGCTCCCCTGGACTAGGCGTAGAGACCCAGTACTTC.

The genes are TRBV7-2 and TRBJ1-2; D possibly corresponds to TRBD1 (6 bases). Trimming took off 6 bases at V and 3 bases at J, with 14 bases between the two ends. CDR1 is SGHTA, CDR2 FQGNSA, per germline. The CDR3 sequence is 14 residues long. The CDR3: CASRPIQGHYGYTF. The CDR3 DNA follows: TGTGCCAGCAGACCCATCCAGGGGCACTATGGCTACACCTTC. Based on the CDR3 plus reference TRBV7-2 and TRBJ1-2, the full variable domain is GAGVSQSPSNKVTEKGKDVELRCDPISGHTALYWYRQSLGQGLEFLIYFQGNSAPDKSGLPSDRFSAERTGGSVSTLTIQRTQQEDSAVYLCASRPIQGHYGYTFGSGTRLTVV.

The V gene is TRBV11-2, the J gene TRBJ2-7; 11 bases map to TRBD2. Germline assignment: CDR1 SGHAT and CDR2 FQNNGV. The CDR3 sequence is 17 residues long. V was clipped by 3 bases and J by 5 bases; unmatched bases: 12. CDR3 in amino acids: CASSFSGTSGLPNEQYF. The CDR3 DNA reads as TGTGCCAGCAGCTTTTCGGGGACTAGCGGACTCCCCAACGAGCAGTACTTC.

This clone was observed a handful of times. J is TRBJ1-1 and V is TRBV2; possible D gene TRBD1, 6 bases. CDR3 length: 11 residues. The germline V gene encodes CDR1 SNHLY and CDR2 FYNNEI. The V and J ends lost 6 bases and 5 bases respectively, with 7 bases between them. The DNA of the CDR3 is TGTGCCAGCAGACAGGGAACTGAAGCTTTCTTT. Protein product: CASRQGTEAFF.

V usage is TRBV19 and J usage is TRBJ1-5; D gene uncertain. The CDR3 loop spans 13 amino acids. Germline-derived CDR1 and CDR2 are LNHDA and SQIVND (reference sequence). V lost 3 bases and J lost 7, with 10 bases in between. The DNA for the CDR3 is TGTGCCAGTAGTATGGGAGTAATACAGCCCCAGCATTTT. It translates to CASSMGVIQPQHF.

The chain employs TRBV7-2 and TRBJ2-7; D may be TRBD2 (5 bases). The CDR3 length is 13 residues. CDR1 and CDR2 from the germline V gene are SGHTA and FQGNSA. Trimming took off 2 bases at V and 3 bases at J, with 8 bases between the two ends. The CDR3 protein is CASSLSGNYEQYF. For the CDR3, the DNA is TGTGCCAGCAGCTTATCCGGGAACTACGAGCAGTACTTC.

The V gene is TRBV7-9, the J gene TRBJ2-7, with TRBD2 as a possible D gene (5 bases). Germline values: CDR1 SEHNR, CDR2 FQNEAQ (reference sequence). This CDR3 is built from 12 residues. Trimming stripped 3 bases from V and 5 bases from J, with 8 bases between. The CDR3: CASSFYGDEQYF. CDR3 coding DNA: TGTGCCAGCAGCTTTTACGGGGACGAGCAGTACTTC.

This clone was counted only a few times. V and J are TRBV6-2 or TRBV6-3 and TRBJ2-7; 8 positions agree with TRBD1. From germline, CDR1 is MNHEY and CDR2 SVGEGT. The ends lost 4 bases at V and 2 bases at J; junction bases unmatched: 7. The CDR3 totals 15 residues. Here the CDR3 reads CASSSGQGNTYEQYF. In DNA form, the CDR3 reads TGTGCCAGCAGTTCTGGACAGGGTAACACCTACGAGCAGTACTTC.